This is a list of T cell receptor beta chains from one sample in a study of shared clonotypes between healthy human individuals. TCRdb's table, derived via immunoSEQ multiplex PCR, lists solely in-frame clones and lacks some. The data show about 470,000 clones, about 76% seen once. The sample was PBMCs. The receptors come from a woman aged 40 to 50 in good health. Some clones in this sample may be carry-over from other donors' samples. CDR3s include the opening cysteine and the closing phenylalanine or tryptophan. The D gene is left open where the match is weak. Clone size, where shown, is once, few, many, or a class for clones that have expanded.

D gene	clone size	V gene	J gene	CDR3 DNA	CDR3 protein
TRBD2	NA	TRBV18	TRBJ2-1	TGTGCCAGCTCACCCGGGTCTCTACGCGGGAGGGCCGTCAATGAGCAGTTCTTC	CASSPGSLRGRAVNEQFF
TRBD1	once	TRBV27	TRBJ2-2	TGTGCCAGCAGTTTATGGGGACAGGGTAACACCGGGGAGCTGTTTTTT	CASSLWGQGNTGELFF
NA	once	TRBV5-1	TRBJ2-1	TGCGCCAGCAGCCCACCCCCGGGCTACAATGAGCAGTTCTTC	CASSPPPGYNEQFF
NA	NA	TRBV7-3	TRBJ1-4	TGTGCCAGCAAACCCGAGGGTGAGGATGAAAAACTGTTTTTT	CASKPEGEDEKLFF
TRBD1	NA	TRBV7-9	TRBJ1-1	TGTGCCAGCAGCAACGAGGGGGCAGCCTTAAACACTGAAGCTTTCTTT	CASSNEGAALNTEAFF
NA	NA	TRBV29-1	TRBJ2-5	TGCAGCGTTGAATTAGCTTTAGAGACCCAGTACTTC	CSVELALETQYF
NA	NA	TRBV4-2	TRBJ1-2	TGTGCCAGCACGTCTTCAGGTTACTATGGCTACACCTTC	CASTSSGYYGYTF
NA	NA	TRBV27	TRBJ2-3	TGTGCCAGCAGTCCCATCCGGGGGCAGCAGTATTTT	CASSPIRGQQYF
NA	NA	TRBV7-7	TRBJ2-1	TGTGCCAGCAGCTTAGACAGGGAGGGTAATGAGCAGTTCTTC	CASSLDREGNEQFF
NA	once	TRBV13	TRBJ2-3	TGTGCCAGCAGCTCCCCCGGGGCCACAGATACGCAGTATTTT	CASSSPGATDTQYF
NA	NA	TRBV7-3	TRBJ2-7	TGTGCCAGCAGCTTGGAGGGAGGTCCCCTCTACGAGCAGTACTTC	CASSLEGGPLYEQYF
NA	NA	TRBV28	TRBJ2-1	TGTGCCAGCAGTTCGCCCCTCGGCTTTGGGGTTGACAATGAGCAGTTCTTC	CASSSPLGFGVDNEQFF
TRBD1	NA	TRBV9	TRBJ1-4	TGTGCCAGCAGCGTAGGGGCGGGGACGACAGGGAGGGAAAAACTGTTTTTT	CASSVGAGTTGREKLFF
NA	NA	TRBV20-1	TRBJ1-2	TGCAGTGCTAGAGATCCCAGGAGATACACCTTC	CSARDPRRYTF
TRBD2	NA	TRBV29-1	TRBJ2-3	TGCAGCGTTGGGCGGACTAGCGGGAGGGCCACAGATACGCAGTATTTT	CSVGRTSGRATDTQYF
NA	NA	TRBV19	TRBJ1-5	TGTGCCAGTAGGGACCCCCGGAGGAGCAATCAGCCCCAGCATTTT	CASRDPRRSNQPQHF
TRBD2	NA	TRBV12-5	TRBJ2-3	TGTGCTAGTGGTTTTGGCCTAGCGGGAAGCACAGATACGCAGTATTTT	CASGFGLAGSTDTQYF
TRBD2	NA	TRBV5-1	TRBJ2-1	TGCGCCAGCAGCTTGTTTGGCGGGAGGGAGTACAATGAGCAGTTCTTC	CASSLFGGREYNEQFF
NA	NA	TRBV28	TRBJ2-2	TGTGCCAGCAGTTCTCCTCGCCCCAAGGGGTCCGGGGAGCTGTTTTTT	CASSSPRPKGSGELFF
TRBD2	NA	TRBV9	TRBJ2-7	TGTGCCAGCAGCGTAGCCCCGACTAGCGGGGCTTACGAGCAGTACTTC	CASSVAPTSGAYEQYF
NA	NA	TRBV30	TRBJ1-4	TGTGCCTGGAGTCATGGAGGGAGCACTAATGAAAAACTGTTTTTT	CAWSHGGSTNEKLFF
NA	NA	TRBV9	TRBJ2-2	TGTGCCAGCAGCGTTAGTGGGGTTGGGACCGGGGAGCTGTTTTTT	CASSVSGVGTGELFF
TRBD2	once	TRBV28	TRBJ2-1	TGTGCCAGCAGTTTCCGGCGGGAGTTCTACAATGAGCAGTTCTTC	CASSFRREFYNEQFF
TRBD1	NA	TRBV10-2	TRBJ2-7	TGCGCCAGCAGGGGTCCAAAGACGGGACAGGGTGTAGAGGAGCAGTACTTC	CASRGPKTGQGVEEQYF
NA	NA	TRBV28	TRBJ2-2	TGTGCCAGCAGTTTTAGGGGGGAGCTGTTTTTT	CASSFRGELFF
NA	NA	TRBV7-6	TRBJ1-3	TGTGCCAGCAGCGAAAGGACGGCTTCTGGAAACACCATATATTTT	CASSERTASGNTIYF
TRBD1	few	TRBV28	TRBJ1-5	TGTGCCAGCAGTTTATCGGACAGGGGGAGACAGCCCCAGCATTTT	CASSLSDRGRQPQHF
NA	few	TRBV14	TRBJ1-1	TGTGCCAGCAGCTTTGAAGTGAACACTGAAGCTTTCTTT	CASSFEVNTEAFF
NA	NA	TRBV6-5	TRBJ2-7	TGTGCCAGCAGTTACTCTAGAACAGGGGGGGCCTACGAGCAGTACTTC	CASSYSRTGGAYEQYF
NA	NA	TRBV7-3	TRBJ2-1	TGTGCCAGCAGCCGTACTAGCAGCAGCTCCTACAATGAGCAGTTCTTC	CASSRTSSSSYNEQFF
TRBD1	few	TRBV28	TRBJ2-3	TGTGCCAGCAGTTTACCGATCCTCGGGGGACAGGTTCAAGATACGCAGTATTTT	CASSLPILGGQVQDTQYF
NA	many	TRBV7-8	TRBJ2-1	TGTGCCAGCACCCGAGGGCTAGCGTTCGGTGAGCAGTTCTTC	CASTRGLAFGEQFF
NA	NA	TRBV19	TRBJ1-4	TGTGCCACCTCGGTCGGGGCCTTAGTTGAAAAACTGTTTTTT	CATSVGALVEKLFF
NA	once	TRBV7-2	TRBJ2-6	TGTGCCAGCAGCTTATGGAGCTCTGGGGCCAACGTCCTGACTTTC	CASSLWSSGANVLTF
TRBD2	NA	TRBV7-2	TRBJ2-7	TGTGCCAGCAGCTCTATACTAGCGGGAGGACCCTCCTACGAGCAGTACTTC	CASSSILAGGPSYEQYF
NA	few	TRBV9	TRBJ1-5	TGTGCCAGCAGCGAGACGGCTTACAGCAATCAGCCCCAGCATTTT	CASSETAYSNQPQHF
TRBD2	NA	TRBV27	TRBJ2-7	TGTGCCAGCAGTTTGCTCGGGACTAGCGGTTATAACTACGAGCAGTACTTC	CASSLLGTSGYNYEQYF
NA	few	TRBV6-6	TRBJ2-7	TGTGCCAGCAGTATATCCCAGCGGGCTTCCTACGAGCAGTACTTC	CASSISQRASYEQYF
TRBD2	NA	TRBV18	TRBJ2-1	TGTGCCAGCTCACCTCCGGGACTAGCGGGTTACAATGAGCAGTTCTTC	CASSPPGLAGYNEQFF
TRBD1	many	TRBV28	TRBJ2-7	TGTGCCAGCAGTGCGACAGGGATTGTGAAAGAGCAGTACTTC	CASSATGIVKEQYF